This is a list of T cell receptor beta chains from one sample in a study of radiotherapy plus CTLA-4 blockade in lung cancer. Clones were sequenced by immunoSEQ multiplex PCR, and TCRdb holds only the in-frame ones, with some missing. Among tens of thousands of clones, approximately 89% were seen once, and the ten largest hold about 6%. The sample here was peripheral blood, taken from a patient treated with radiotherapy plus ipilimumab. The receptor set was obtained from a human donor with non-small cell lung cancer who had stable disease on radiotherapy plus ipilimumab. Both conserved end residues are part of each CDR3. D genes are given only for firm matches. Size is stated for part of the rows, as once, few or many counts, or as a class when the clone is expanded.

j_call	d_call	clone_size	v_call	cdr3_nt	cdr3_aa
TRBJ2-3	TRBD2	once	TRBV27	TGTGCCAGCAGTCCCCTTTTGCGGGAGGGATCAGATACGCAGTATTTT	CASSPLLREGSDTQYF
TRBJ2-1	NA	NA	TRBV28	NA	CASILGQSSYNEQFF
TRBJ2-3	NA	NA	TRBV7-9	TGTGCCAGCAGCTCCTGGCATTCCAGGGGTATAGCAGATACGCAGTATTTT	CASSSWHSRGIADTQYF
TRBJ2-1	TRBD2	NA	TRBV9	TGTGCCAGCACCGGGACTAGCGGGAGCGGTGAGCAGTTCTTC	CASTGTSGSGEQFF
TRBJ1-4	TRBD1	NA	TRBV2	TGTGCCAGCAGGACCCGGCCCAGGGGGACAAATGAAAAACTGTTTTTT	CASRTRPRGTNEKLFF
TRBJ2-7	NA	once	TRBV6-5	TGTGCCAGCAGTACCCAGACAGCGTTGCATTACGAGCAGTACTTC	CASSTQTALHYEQYF
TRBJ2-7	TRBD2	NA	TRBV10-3	TGTGCCATCAGTGCAAGTGGGACTAGCGGGAGCCCCTACGAGCAGTACTTC	CAISASGTSGSPYEQYF
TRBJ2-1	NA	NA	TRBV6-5	TGTGCCAGCAGTTCACAGGGCGATGAGCAGTTCTTC	CASSSQGDEQFF
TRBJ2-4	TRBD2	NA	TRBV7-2	TGTGCCAGCAGCTTAACTAGCGGGAGTAGGGGGGACATTCAGTACTTC	CASSLTSGSRGDIQYF
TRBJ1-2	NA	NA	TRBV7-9	TGTGCCAGCAGCCCCCTCGGTTTGGAGGGTGGAGGCTACACCTTC	CASSPLGLEGGGYTF
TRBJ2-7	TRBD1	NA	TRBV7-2	TGTGCCAGCAGCGAGGGACAGGGACCCTACGAGCAGTACTTC	CASSEGQGPYEQYF
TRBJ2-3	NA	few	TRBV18	TGTGCCAGCTCACCATCTAATACAGGTAGCACAGATACGCAGTATTTT	CASSPSNTGSTDTQYF
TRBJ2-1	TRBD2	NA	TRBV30	TGTGCCTGGAGCGACCCTAGCGGGAGCCTTTCCTACAATGAGCAGTTCTTC	CAWSDPSGSLSYNEQFF
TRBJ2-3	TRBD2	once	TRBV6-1	TGTGCCAGCAGTGAAGGGTGGGCGGGAGGGACTAGCACAGATACGCAGTATTTT	CASSEGWAGGTSTDTQYF